The clone carrying this T cell receptor (beta chain) was seen only a few times. The antigen is undetermined. The data originate from a study of tissue T cells after allogeneic stem cell transplantation. Points from the study as a whole: Blood and spleen captured only part of the tissue TCR repertoire. TCR repertoires tracked anatomic similarity, regardless of disease or transplant status.

The repertoire was sequenced with immunoSEQ multiplex PCR; TCRdb's copy has only in-frame clones and lacks some. The data contain about 9,800 clones, about three fifths of them singletons. The V gene's germline CDR1 is SEHNR and CDR2 FQNEAQ (reference sequence). The CDR3 length is 13 residues. V lost 5 bases and J 5 bases, leaving 12 bases between the germline ends. Sequences were derived from tissue from the ileum, sampled at autopsy. The V and J genes are TRBV7-9 and TRBJ2-5; possibly TRBD1 or TRBD2 for D (5 bases each). The TCR sequence derives from a woman between 18 and 55 years old with breast cancer. CDR3 coding DNA: TGTGCCAGCAGCCCCGGGACGGAGGAGACCCAGTACTTC. Residues: CASSPGTEETQYF.